This T cell receptor (beta chain) was sequenced in a study of blood T cells in healthy people across ages. Findings of the study overall: Donor CMV status was unknown, possibly confounding expanded clonotype changes. A roughly linear fall in TCR beta diversity per million T cells was seen with increasing age.

The germline gives CDR1 MNHEY, CDR2 SMNVEV (reference sequence). After removal of 4 bases from V and 11 bases from J, the junction contained 19 bases not matched to a gene. The CDR3 is 17 residues long. To note about this clonotype: Its cognate antigen is unknown.

Donors each provided ten milliliters of peripheral blood. Each sample provided at least 5 micrograms of extracted total RNA. The use of a sample-barcoded 5' primer and a J-beta primer mix characterized a second PCR of roughly 6 to 11 cycles. TCRdb itself ran the 5' RACE reads through MiXCR, one entry per CDR3 protein. The profile covers more than 800,000 distinct CDR3 sequences, with 40% to 55% appearing a single time and 18% taken by the ten largest. The J gene is TRBJ2-5, the V gene TRBV27; 10 bases are shared with TRBD2. The TCR sequence derives from a woman in her sixties or seventies in good health. Material: blood. CDR3 DNA sequence: TGTGCCAGCAGTTCGCCCAACAGCGGGAGGGTTTACAATGAGCAGTACTTC. As protein: CASSSPNSGRVYNEQYF.